This T cell receptor beta chain came from a study of blood T cells in healthy people across ages. Each sample yielded at least 6.5 million isolated PBMCs. Germline V gene data show CDR1 as LNHDA and CDR2 as SQIVND (reference sequence). V lost 0 bases to trimming and J lost 3 bases, with 15 bases between them. This CDR3 is built from 17 residues. Primed by a sample-barcoded 5' primer and a J-beta primer mix, a second PCR proceeded for about 7 to 11 cycles. TCRdb processed the 5' RACE reads anew with MiXCR; each CDR3 protein has one entry. The data hold some 1.5 million distinct CDR3 sequences, with 35% to 45% observed a single time. This clonotype was found a few times.

Sequenced sample: blood. This sequence joins TRBV19 and TRBJ1-5; D not resolved. The clonotype was recovered from a young woman in good health. The CDR3 spells CASSIDPGIGINQPQHF. The CDR3 coding sequence is TGTGCCAGTAGTATAGATCCGGGAATTGGCATCAATCAGCCCCAGCATTTT.